These T cell receptor beta chains were read from a single sample in a study of blood T cell repertoires in COVID-19. Repertoires were generated with immunoSEQ multiplex PCR, while TCRdb's copy carries only in-frame clones and drops some. The sample consists of about 380,000 clones, approximately 84% of them appearing once. Sequencing was done on a sample of PBMCs or T cells enriched from blood (not recorded which). The receptors were gathered from a woman aged 25 to 39 who had recovered from COVID-19. Both conserved end residues are part of each CDR3. D genes are given only for firm matches. Clone size is shown for a subset of rows, as once, few, many or a class of expanded clone.

abundance: once
j_gene: TRBJ1-2
len: 10
d_gene: NA
v_gene: TRBV30
CDR3aa: CAWGQDGYTF
CDR3nt: TGTGCCTGGGGGCAGGATGGCTACACCTTC

abundance: once
j_gene: TRBJ1-5
len: 14
d_gene: NA
v_gene: TRBV9
CDR3aa: CASSVDQGNQPQHF
CDR3nt: TGTGCCAGCAGCGTAGACCAGGGCAATCAGCCCCAGCATTTT

abundance: NA
j_gene: TRBJ2-1
len: 17
d_gene: TRBD1
v_gene: TRBV2
CDR3aa: CASNRRVGTALYNEQFF
CDR3nt: TGTGCCAGCAACAGGCGTGTCGGGACAGCGCTCTACAATGAGCAGTTCTTC

abundance: once
j_gene: TRBJ1-1
len: 12
d_gene: TRBD1
v_gene: TRBV2
CDR3aa: CASSEEGARAFF
CDR3nt: TGTGCCAGCAGTGAAGAGGGGGCGCGGGCTTTCTTT

abundance: NA
j_gene: TRBJ2-2
len: 14
d_gene: TRBD1
v_gene: TRBV13
CDR3aa: CASSSGQGTGELFF
CDR3nt: TGTGCCAGCAGCTCGGGACAGGGCACCGGGGAGCTGTTTTTT

abundance: NA
j_gene: TRBJ2-1
len: 16
d_gene: TRBD2
v_gene: TRBV18
CDR3aa: CASSPYGTSGNNEQFF
CDR3nt: TGTGCCAGCTCACCATACGGGACTAGCGGGAACAATGAGCAGTTCTTC

abundance: NA
j_gene: TRBJ1-6
len: 16
d_gene: TRBD1
v_gene: TRBV4-1
CDR3aa: CASSQVGTGGYSPLHF
CDR3nt: TGCGCCAGCAGCCAAGTCGGGACAGGGGGGTATTCACCCCTCCACTTT

abundance: NA
j_gene: TRBJ1-1
len: 13
d_gene: NA
v_gene: TRBV15
CDR3aa: CATTQGKNTEAFF
CDR3nt: TGTGCCACCACGCAGGGTAAGAACACTGAAGCTTTCTTT

abundance: NA
j_gene: TRBJ2-1
len: 16
d_gene: TRBD2
v_gene: TRBV3-1/TRBV3-2
CDR3aa: CASRPARTSPYNEQFF
CDR3nt: TGTGCCAGCAGACCGGCCCGGACTAGCCCCTACAATGAGCAGTTCTTC

abundance: NA
j_gene: TRBJ1-2
len: 12
d_gene: NA
v_gene: TRBV12-3/TRBV12-4
CDR3aa: CASIQEDYGYTF
CDR3nt: TGTGCCAGCATCCAAGAGGACTATGGCTACACCTTC

abundance: NA
j_gene: TRBJ1-1
len: 16
d_gene: TRBD1
v_gene: TRBV4-1
CDR3aa: CASSPMDRGPFTEAFF
CDR3nt: TGCGCCAGCAGCCCTATGGACAGGGGGCCCTTCACTGAAGCTTTCTTT

abundance: NA
j_gene: TRBJ1-1
len: 13
d_gene: NA
v_gene: TRBV12-5
CDR3aa: CASGITENTEAFF
CDR3nt: TGTGCTAGTGGTATTACAGAGAACACTGAAGCTTTCTTT

abundance: NA
j_gene: TRBJ1-5
len: 13
d_gene: NA
v_gene: TRBV10-3
CDR3aa: CAISKNADQPQHF
CDR3nt: TGTGCCATCAGTAAAAACGCGGATCAGCCCCAGCATTTT

abundance: NA
j_gene: TRBJ1-2
len: 15
d_gene: TRBD1
v_gene: TRBV19
CDR3aa: CASSPGTGDSYGYTF
CDR3nt: TGTGCCAGTAGTCCGGGGACAGGGGACTCCTATGGCTACACCTTC

abundance: NA
j_gene: TRBJ2-1
len: 15
d_gene: TRBD1
v_gene: TRBV2
CDR3aa: CASTAGTGALNEQFF
CDR3nt: TGTGCCAGCACGGCCGGGACAGGGGCACTCAATGAGCAGTTCTTC

abundance: NA
j_gene: TRBJ1-1
len: 12
d_gene: NA
v_gene: TRBV7-3
CDR3aa: CASSMRYTEAFF
CDR3nt: TGTGCCAGCAGCATGAGGTACACTGAAGCTTTCTTT

abundance: once
j_gene: TRBJ2-7
len: 15
d_gene: NA
v_gene: TRBV11-2
CDR3aa: CASSLGSGLSYEQYF
CDR3nt: TGTGCCAGCAGCTTAGGGAGCGGCCTCTCCTACGAGCAGTACTTC

abundance: NA
j_gene: TRBJ2-1
len: 19
d_gene: NA
v_gene: TRBV21-1
CDR3aa: CASSKERLAGVGSYNEQFF
CDR3nt: TGTGCCAGCAGCAAAGAGCGGTTAGCGGGAGTAGGATCCTACAATGAGCAGTTCTTC

abundance: NA
j_gene: TRBJ2-1
len: 15
d_gene: TRBD2
v_gene: TRBV7-9
CDR3aa: CASSSTSGYYNEQFF
CDR3nt: TGTGCCAGCAGCTCGACTAGCGGGTACTACAATGAGCAGTTCTTC

abundance: NA
j_gene: TRBJ2-1
len: 15
d_gene: TRBD2
v_gene: TRBV19
CDR3aa: CASSPRLAGGNEQFF
CDR3nt: TGTGCCAGTAGCCCGAGACTAGCGGGGGGGAATGAGCAGTTCTTC

abundance: NA
j_gene: TRBJ1-2
len: 17
d_gene: NA
v_gene: TRBV7-9
CDR3aa: CASSPTGDSRANYGYTF
CDR3nt: TGTGCCAGCAGCCCCACGGGGGATTCTCGAGCTAACTATGGCTACACCTTC

abundance: NA
j_gene: TRBJ1-2
len: 13
d_gene: NA
v_gene: TRBV6-5
CDR3aa: CASSRGHNYGYTF
CDR3nt: TGTGCCAGCAGCCGGGGACACAACTATGGCTACACCTTC

abundance: NA
j_gene: TRBJ2-3
len: 15
d_gene: NA
v_gene: TRBV5-1
CDR3aa: CASKGQTVSTDTQYF
CDR3nt: TGCGCCAGCAAAGGGCAGACAGTTTCCACAGATACGCAGTATTTT

abundance: NA
j_gene: TRBJ2-3
len: 14
d_gene: NA
v_gene: TRBV7-9
CDR3aa: CASSLENGPDTQYF
CDR3nt: TGTGCCAGCAGCTTAGAGAATGGCCCAGATACGCAGTATTTT

abundance: NA
j_gene: TRBJ2-3
len: 14
d_gene: NA
v_gene: TRBV27
CDR3aa: CASSWQGVKDTQYF
CDR3nt: TGTGCCAGCAGCTGGCAAGGGGTCAAAGATACGCAGTATTTT

abundance: NA
j_gene: TRBJ1-5
len: 15
d_gene: NA
v_gene: TRBV18
CDR3aa: CASSPDRILNQPQHF
CDR3nt: TGTGCCAGCTCACCCGACAGAATACTCAATCAGCCCCAGCATTTT

abundance: few
j_gene: TRBJ1-1
len: 12
d_gene: NA
v_gene: TRBV19
CDR3aa: CASSIQGTEAFF
CDR3nt: TGTGCCAGTAGTATACAGGGCACTGAAGCTTTCTTT

abundance: NA
j_gene: TRBJ2-1
len: 16
d_gene: TRBD2
v_gene: TRBV10-3
CDR3aa: CAISDSSGGFYNEQFF
CDR3nt: TGTGCCATCAGTGACAGTAGCGGGGGGTTCTACAATGAGCAGTTCTTC

abundance: NA
j_gene: TRBJ2-7
len: 15
d_gene: TRBD1
v_gene: TRBV28
CDR3aa: CASRGTGGYSYEQYF
CDR3nt: TGTGCCAGCAGGGGAACAGGGGGGTACTCCTACGAGCAGTACTTC

abundance: NA
j_gene: TRBJ1-2
len: 14
d_gene: TRBD1
v_gene: TRBV6-5
CDR3aa: CASSGTGNTWGYTF
CDR3nt: TGTGCCAGCAGCGGGACAGGGAATACTTGGGGCTACACCTTC

abundance: NA
j_gene: TRBJ2-7
len: 13
d_gene: TRBD1
v_gene: TRBV29-1
CDR3aa: CSVHTGAAYEQYF
CDR3nt: TGCAGCGTTCACACAGGGGCGGCCTACGAGCAGTACTTC

abundance: NA
j_gene: TRBJ1-2
len: 15
d_gene: NA
v_gene: TRBV20-1
CDR3aa: CSASAHGQTNYGYTF
CDR3nt: TGCAGTGCTAGTGCCCACGGACAGACTAACTATGGCTACACCTTC

abundance: NA
j_gene: TRBJ1-5
len: 14
d_gene: TRBD1
v_gene: TRBV28
CDR3aa: CASTQGGPNQPQHF
CDR3nt: TGTGCCAGCACCCAGGGGGGCCCCAATCAGCCCCAGCATTTT

abundance: NA
j_gene: TRBJ2-7
len: 16
d_gene: TRBD2
v_gene: TRBV19
CDR3aa: CASSVSGLAGVDEQYF
CDR3nt: TGTGCCAGTAGTGTCTCGGGACTAGCGGGAGTCGACGAGCAGTACTTC

abundance: NA
j_gene: TRBJ2-7
len: 14
d_gene: TRBD1
v_gene: TRBV5-1
CDR3aa: CASSPRTGGYEQYF
CDR3nt: TGCGCCAGCAGCCCCAGGACAGGGGGCTACGAGCAGTACTTC

abundance: NA
j_gene: TRBJ1-1
len: 15
d_gene: NA
v_gene: TRBV3-1/TRBV3-2
CDR3aa: CASSQYTTGNTEAFF
CDR3nt: TGTGCCAGCAGCCAATATACCACAGGGAACACTGAAGCTTTCTTT

abundance: NA
j_gene: TRBJ2-1
len: 16
d_gene: NA
v_gene: TRBV9
CDR3aa: CASSVGAGQVVGEQFF
CDR3nt: TGTGCCAGCAGCGTAGGGGCAGGGCAAGTTGTTGGTGAGCAGTTCTTC

abundance: NA
j_gene: TRBJ2-7
len: 13
d_gene: TRBD1
v_gene: TRBV10-3
CDR3aa: CAIAGQGAYEQYF
CDR3nt: TGTGCCATCGCGGGACAGGGGGCTTACGAGCAGTACTTC

abundance: NA
j_gene: TRBJ1-2
len: 14
d_gene: NA
v_gene: TRBV6-5
CDR3aa: CASSYSGGNYGYTF
CDR3nt: TGTGCCAGCAGTTACTCCGGGGGGAACTATGGCTACACCTTC

abundance: NA
j_gene: TRBJ2-5
len: 16
d_gene: TRBD2
v_gene: TRBV4-2
CDR3aa: CASSQEGGGGQETQYF
CDR3nt: TGTGCCAGCAGCCAAGAAGGCGGGGGGGGTCAAGAGACCCAGTACTTC

abundance: NA
j_gene: TRBJ2-5
len: 14
d_gene: NA
v_gene: TRBV30
CDR3aa: CAWSRRGRQETQYF
CDR3nt: TGTGCCTGGAGTAGGAGGGGGCGCCAAGAGACCCAGTACTTC

abundance: NA
j_gene: TRBJ1-3
len: 17
d_gene: NA
v_gene: TRBV28
CDR3aa: CASSSQAAPYSGNTIYF
CDR3nt: TGTGCCAGCAGTAGTCAGGCCGCCCCGTACTCTGGAAACACCATATATTTT